This is a list of T cell receptor beta chains from one sample in a study of blood T cell repertoires in COVID-19. Measured with immunoSEQ multiplex PCR; TCRdb has only the in-frame clones, and not every one. The data contain about 200,000 clones, 80% to 95% of them singletons. Source material: peripheral blood. Source of these receptors: a man aged 45 to 65 with acute or convalescent COVID-19. CDR3s include the opening cysteine and the closing phenylalanine or tryptophan.

V gene	J gene	CDR3 protein
TRBV27	TRBJ2-1	CASRVQRKYNEQFF
TRBV6-6	TRBJ1-2	CASSYVEGADGYTF
TRBV7-9	TRBJ1-6	CASSLAQGDNSPLHF
TRBV19	TRBJ2-3	CASSVHTSGRAGVLFDTQYF
TRBV7-9	TRBJ1-2	CASSFVSDRALGYTF
TRBV15	TRBJ2-3	CATSRPLSSRTNTQYF
TRBV28	TRBJ1-2	CASSRVAVNYGYTF
TRBV28	TRBJ1-5	CASSRLSGHQPQHF
TRBV19	TRBJ1-4	CASRRGEKLFF
TRBV9	TRBJ2-1	CASSADRGNEQFF
TRBV28	TRBJ1-4	CASIPGQGSEKLFF
TRBV5-1	TRBJ1-2	CASSRVGQGALTRGYTF
TRBV25-1	TRBJ2-5	CASRGDSVQETQYF
TRBV9	TRBJ2-3	CASSAAGLGGGTDTQYF
TRBV6-5	TRBJ2-7	CASSYRQGADEQYF
TRBV4-2	TRBJ2-5	CASSQPTSGVGQETQYF
TRBV6-2/TRBV6-3	TRBJ2-1	CASSYPVGGGPYNEQFF
TRBV6-6	TRBJ2-5	CASTVSGGGETQYF
TRBV18	TRBJ2-2	CASSPRQTGVGELFF
TRBV4-3	TRBJ1-1	CASSQDRAGGSNTEAFF
TRBV11-2	TRBJ1-1	CASSQDPRSDTEAFF
TRBV7-9	TRBJ1-1	CASSLVRGGVPEAFF
TRBV11-2	TRBJ1-4	CASSLMLGGFVEKLFF
TRBV20-1	TRBJ1-5	CSASGLGGNQPQHF
TRBV20-1	TRBJ2-5	CSASVLGGTQETQYF
TRBV15	TRBJ2-5	CATSTGGVGTQYF
TRBV19	TRBJ1-2	CASSYSTENYGYTF
TRBV3-1/TRBV3-2	TRBJ1-2	CASSHTGEEGYTF
TRBV7-9	TRBJ2-2	CASSFARAGELFF
TRBV28	TRBJ1-2	CASSFREVFGYTF
TRBV6-2/TRBV6-3	TRBJ1-1	CASSEDREHTEAFF
TRBV19	TRBJ1-6	CASSIQGMDNNSPLHF
TRBV28	TRBJ1-1	CASRGETEAFF
TRBV18	TRBJ2-2	CASSSITQRQGNTGELFF
TRBV29-1	TRBJ2-1	CSVERLAGGLYNEQFF
TRBV28	TRBJ2-1	CASSPGTGGGEQFF
TRBV28	TRBJ1-3	CASSLVRDYSGNTIYF
TRBV27	TRBJ2-1	CASRLQGSSYNEQFF
TRBV14	TRBJ1-1	CASSQATGRARNTEAFF
TRBV19	TRBJ2-5	CASSIDLPETQYF
TRBV9	TRBJ2-2	CASSPLGTGENTGELFF
TRBV3-1/TRBV3-2	TRBJ2-5	CASSQVVAGGGETQYF
TRBV7-2	TRBJ1-3	CASSISGNTIYF
TRBV7-9	TRBJ1-3	CASSPRDRDGNTIYF
TRBV7-2	TRBJ1-5	CASSSQGAQPQHF
TRBV10-3	TRBJ2-6	CAISEFLGTGEFGANVLTF
TRBV28	TRBJ1-5	CASSFPGQHQPQHF